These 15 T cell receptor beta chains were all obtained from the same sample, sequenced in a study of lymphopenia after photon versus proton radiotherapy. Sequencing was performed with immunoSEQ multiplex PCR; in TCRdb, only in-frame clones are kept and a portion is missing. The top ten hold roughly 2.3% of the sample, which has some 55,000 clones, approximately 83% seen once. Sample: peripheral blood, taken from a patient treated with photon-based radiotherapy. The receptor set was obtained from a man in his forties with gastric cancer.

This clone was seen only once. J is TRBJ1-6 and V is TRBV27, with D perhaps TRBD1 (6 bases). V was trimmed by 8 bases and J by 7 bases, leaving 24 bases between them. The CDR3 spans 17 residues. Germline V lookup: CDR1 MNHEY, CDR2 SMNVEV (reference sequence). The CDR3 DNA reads TGTGCCAGCCTCCCGGACAGTCCGGGAAACCCAAATTCACCCCTCCACTTT. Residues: CASLPDSPGNPNSPLHF.

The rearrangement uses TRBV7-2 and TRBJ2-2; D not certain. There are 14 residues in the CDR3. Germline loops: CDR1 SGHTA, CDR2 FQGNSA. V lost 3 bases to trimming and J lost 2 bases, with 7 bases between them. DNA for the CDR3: TGTGCCAGCAGCTTTAGTTTAAACACCGGGGAGCTGTTTTTT. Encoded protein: CASSFSLNTGELFF.

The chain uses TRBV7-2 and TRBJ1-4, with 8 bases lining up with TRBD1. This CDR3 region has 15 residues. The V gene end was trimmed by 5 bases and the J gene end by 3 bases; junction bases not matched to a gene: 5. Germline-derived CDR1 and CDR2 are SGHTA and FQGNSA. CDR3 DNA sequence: TGTGCCAGCAGCCCGGGACAGGCCCCTAATGAAAAACTGTTTTTT. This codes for CASSPGQAPNEKLFF.

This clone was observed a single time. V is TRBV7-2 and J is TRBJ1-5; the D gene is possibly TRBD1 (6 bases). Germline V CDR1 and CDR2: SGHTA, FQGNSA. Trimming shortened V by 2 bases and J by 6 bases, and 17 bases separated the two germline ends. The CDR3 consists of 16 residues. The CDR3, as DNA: TGTGCCAGCAGCTTATTGGGTGGGGGGGCGCGTCAGCCCCAGCATTTT. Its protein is CASSLLGGGARQPQHF.

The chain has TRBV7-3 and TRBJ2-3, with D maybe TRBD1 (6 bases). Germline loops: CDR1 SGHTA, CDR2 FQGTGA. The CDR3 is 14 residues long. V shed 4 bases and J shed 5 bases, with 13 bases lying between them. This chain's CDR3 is CASSSQGMVDTQYF. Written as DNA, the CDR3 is TGTGCCAGCAGCTCACAGGGAATGGTAGATACGCAGTATTTT.

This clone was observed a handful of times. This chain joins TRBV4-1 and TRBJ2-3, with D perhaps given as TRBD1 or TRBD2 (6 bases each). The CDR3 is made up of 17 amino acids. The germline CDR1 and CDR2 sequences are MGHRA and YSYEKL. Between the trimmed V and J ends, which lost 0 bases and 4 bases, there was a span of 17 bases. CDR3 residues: CASSQDVDRGRADTQYF. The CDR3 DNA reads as TGCGCCAGCAGCCAAGATGTGGACCGGGGGCGGGCAGATACGCAGTATTTT.

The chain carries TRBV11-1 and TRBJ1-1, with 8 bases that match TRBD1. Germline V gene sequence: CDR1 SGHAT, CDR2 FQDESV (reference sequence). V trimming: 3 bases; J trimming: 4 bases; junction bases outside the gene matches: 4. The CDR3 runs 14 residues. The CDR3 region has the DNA TGTGCCAGCAGCTTGGCAGGGGGCGGCACTGAAGCTTTCTTT. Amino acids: CASSLAGGGTEAFF.

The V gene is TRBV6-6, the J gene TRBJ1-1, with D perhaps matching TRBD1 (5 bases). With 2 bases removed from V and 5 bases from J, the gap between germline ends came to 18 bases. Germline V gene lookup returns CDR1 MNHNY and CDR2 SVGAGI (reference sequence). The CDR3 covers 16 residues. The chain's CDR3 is CASSYPTGGVDTEAFF. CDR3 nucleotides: TGTGCCAGCAGTTACCCGACGGGAGGGGTTGATACTGAAGCTTTCTTT.

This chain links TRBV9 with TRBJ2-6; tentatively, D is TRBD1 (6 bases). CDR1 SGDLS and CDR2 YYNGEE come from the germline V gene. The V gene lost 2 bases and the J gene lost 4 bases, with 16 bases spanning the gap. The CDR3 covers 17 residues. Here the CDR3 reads CASSVQSGAAGANVLTF. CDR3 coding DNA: TGTGCCAGCAGCGTTCAGTCAGGGGCGGCAGGGGCCAACGTCCTGACTTTC.

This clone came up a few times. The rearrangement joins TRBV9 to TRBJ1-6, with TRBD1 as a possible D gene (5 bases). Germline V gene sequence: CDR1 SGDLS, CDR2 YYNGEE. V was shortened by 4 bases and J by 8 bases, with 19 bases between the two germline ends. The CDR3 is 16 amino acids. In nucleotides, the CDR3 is TGTGCCAGCAGCCCAGGAAGTGGAGGGGCGGATTCACCCCTCCACTTT. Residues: CASSPGSGGADSPLHF.

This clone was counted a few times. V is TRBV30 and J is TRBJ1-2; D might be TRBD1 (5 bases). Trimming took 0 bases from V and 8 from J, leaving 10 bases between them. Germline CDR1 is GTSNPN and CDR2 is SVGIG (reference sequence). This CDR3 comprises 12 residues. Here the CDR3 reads CAWSVRGVGYTF. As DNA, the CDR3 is TGTGCCTGGAGTGTACGAGGGGTCGGCTACACCTTC.

The CDR3 DNA sequence: TGTGCCAGCGCCCGGTTCGAGGTCGCTGAAGCTTTCTTT. Translation: CASARFEVAEAFF. The V and J genes are TRBV6-1 and TRBJ1-1; D is undetermined. V lost 8 bases, J lost 6 bases, and 16 bases lay in between. The CDR3 is made up of 13 amino acids. CDR1 is MNHNS, CDR2 SASEGT, per germline.

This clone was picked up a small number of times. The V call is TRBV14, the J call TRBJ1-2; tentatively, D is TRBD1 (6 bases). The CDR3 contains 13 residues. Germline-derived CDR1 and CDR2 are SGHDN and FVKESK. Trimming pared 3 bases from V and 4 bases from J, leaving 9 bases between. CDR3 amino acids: CASSHGGGYGYTF. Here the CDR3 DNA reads TGTGCCAGCAGCCATGGGGGCGGCTATGGCTACACCTTC. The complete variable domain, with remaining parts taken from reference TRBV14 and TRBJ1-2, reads EAGVTQFPSHSVIEKGQTVTLRCDPISGHDNLYWYRRVMGKEIKFLLHFVKESKQDESGMPNNRFLAERTGGTYSTLKVQPAELEDSGVYFCASSHGGGYGYTFGSGTRLTVV.

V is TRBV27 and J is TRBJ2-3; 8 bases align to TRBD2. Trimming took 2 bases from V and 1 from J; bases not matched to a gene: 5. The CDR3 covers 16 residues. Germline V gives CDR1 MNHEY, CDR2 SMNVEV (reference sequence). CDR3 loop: CASSLNGGAGTDTQYF. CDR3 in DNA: TGTGCCAGCAGTTTAAACGGGGGGGCCGGCACAGATACGCAGTATTTT.

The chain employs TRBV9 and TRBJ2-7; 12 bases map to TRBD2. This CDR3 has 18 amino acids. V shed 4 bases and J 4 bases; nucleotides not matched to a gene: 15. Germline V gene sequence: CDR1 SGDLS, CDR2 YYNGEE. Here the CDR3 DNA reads TGTGCCAGCAGCCCCGGGACAGTCGGACTAGCGGGGTATTACGAGCAGTACTTC. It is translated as CASSPGTVGLAGYYEQYF. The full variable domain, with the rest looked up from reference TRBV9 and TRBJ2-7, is DSGVTQTPKHLITATGQRVTLRCSPRSGDLSVYWYQQSLDQGLQFLIQYYNGEERAKGNILERFSAQQFPDLHSELNLSSLELGDSALYFCASSPGTVGLAGYYEQYFGPGTRLTVT.